Shown below are 5 T cell receptor beta chains from a single sample sequenced in a study of lymphopenia after photon versus proton radiotherapy. The data were produced by immunoSEQ multiplex PCR, yet TCRdb's version contains in-frame clones alone and is incomplete. The table shows some 29,000 clones, with 81% occurring only once. The input for sequencing was peripheral blood, taken from a patient treated with photon-based radiotherapy. Source of these receptors: a man aged 45-60 years with gastric cancer.

The J gene is TRBJ1-2, the V gene TRBV19; 10 bases are shared with TRBD1. The CDR3 has 16 residues. V was pared by 6 bases and J by 1 base, with 8 bases of the junction left unmatched. Germline loops: CDR1 LNHDA, CDR2 SQIVND (reference sequence). Here the CDR3 reads CASRGETGGLNYGYTF. As DNA, the CDR3 is TGTGCCAGTAGAGGAGAGACAGGGGGCCTTAACTATGGCTACACCTTC.

The chain's CDR3 is CASSAPGRTMGGSGNTIYF. The CDR3 DNA reads TGTGCCAGCAGTGCACCGGGACGGACTATGGGAGGCTCTGGAAACACCATATATTTT. The chain employs TRBV6-4 and TRBJ1-3, with D tentatively TRBD1 (5 bases). Trimming took off 4 bases at V and 0 bases at J, with 22 bases between the two ends. CDR1 and CDR2 from the germline V gene are MRHNA and SNTAGT. The CDR3 sequence is 19 residues long.

The gene calls are TRBV6-1 and TRBJ2-7, with D perhaps assigned TRBD1 or TRBD2 (5 bases each). The length of the CDR3 is 14 residues. Germline CDR1 is MNHNS and CDR2 is SASEGT. Trimming stripped 7 bases from V and 2 bases from J, with 15 bases between. CDR3 amino acids: CASTKEKGPYEQYF. CDR3 DNA: TGTGCCAGCACCAAGGAGAAGGGACCCTACGAGCAGTACTTC.

The chain carries TRBV9 and TRBJ1-3; 7 bases line up with TRBD1. CDR1 is SGDLS and CDR2 is YYNGEE in the germline V gene. This CDR3 is 13 amino acids long. With V trimmed by 8 bases and J by 2 bases, 4 bases remained unmatched. CDR3 in DNA: TGTGCCAGTGGCGGGACAGCTGGAAACACCATATATTTT. This gives the protein CASGGTAGNTIYF.

This sequence joins TRBV10-3 and TRBJ1-6, with D tentatively TRBD1 (5 bases). Germline V gene lookup returns CDR1 ENHRY and CDR2 SYGVKD. The CDR3 spans 14 residues. Trimming stripped 6 bases from V and 10 bases from J, with 16 bases between. Here the CDR3 reads CAIRGPSDRSPLHF. CDR3 DNA sequence: TGTGCCATCAGGGGACCATCCGATAGGTCACCCCTCCACTTT.